The clone carrying this TCR beta chain was picked up a small number of times. Its cognate antigen is unknown. These data originate in a study of blood T cells in healthy people across ages. General study findings and limits: The study found more naive CD4+ cells and higher diversity in long-lived than aged donors. Without sorted subsets, naive and antigen-experienced compartments could not be conclusively compared.

PBMCs were isolated at a quantity of at least 7 million per sample. The CDR3 totals 15 residues. Germline loops: CDR1 LGHNA, CDR2 YSLEER. V lost 8 bases, J lost 2 bases, and 18 bases lay in between. A J-beta primer mix and a sample-barcoded 5' primer were used in a second PCR of roughly 7 to 12 cycles. One entry per CDR3 protein, called by TCRdb with MiXCR from the 5' RACE reads. The sample has about 1.4 million distinct CDR3 sequences, approximately 60% seen once. Sequencing input: blood. The chain has TRBV4-3 and TRBJ1-2; D may be TRBD1 (6 bases). This TCR came from a man between 18 and 29 years old in good health. CDR3 sequence: CASGRMVTGNYGYTF. In DNA, the CDR3 is TGCGCCAGCGGAAGGATGGTGACAGGAAACTATGGCTACACCTTC.